The 2 T cell receptor beta chains listed next were all sequenced from one sample in a study of T cell changes during pregnancy in multiple sclerosis. The protocol was immunoSEQ multiplex PCR, while the TCRdb copy is restricted to in-frame clones and leaves out a portion. The sample lists about 38,000 clones, more than 70% occurring once. Specimen: CD8+ T cells from peripheral blood mononuclear cells, collected in the third trimester of pregnancy. Source of these receptors: a female donor with multiple sclerosis, enrolled in a pregnancy study.

The V call is TRBV5-1, the J call TRBJ1-2; 9 bases map to TRBD1. CDR1 and CDR2 (germline): SGHRS, YFSETQ. CDR3 length: 18 amino acids. Germline trimming cut 0 bases from V and 6 bases from J; bases unmatched to any gene: 15. CDR3 nucleotides: TGCGCCAGCAGCTTGGAGCGGACAGGGGTATTAGCATCAGATGGCTACACCTTC. It yields the protein CASSLERTGVLASDGYTF.

The chain is built from TRBV7-9 and TRBJ1-1; no clear D gene. V dropped 3 bases and J dropped 3 bases, with 14 bases sitting between them. The CDR3 is 15 amino acids. Looked up from germline, CDR1 is SEHNR and CDR2 is FQNEAQ (reference sequence). This CDR3 reads CASSFNGWRDTEAFF. DNA of the CDR3: TGTGCCAGCAGCTTTAATGGATGGCGGGACACTGAAGCTTTCTTT.